These 16 T cell receptor beta chains were sequenced from one sample in a study of cytomegalovirus exposure and HLA in healthy donors. Use of 60 Vbeta and 13 Jbeta primers characterized the PCR. Here immunoSEQ multiplex PCR was the method, and the copy in TCRdb shows in-frame clones only, minus some. The sample shows around 170,000 clones, about 80% of them seen only once. The specimen was PBMCs. All receptors come from a woman aged 25-40 years in good health and CMV-seronegative.

The chain combines TRBV7-6 with TRBJ1-2, with a tentative D call TRBD1 (6 bases). Trimming stripped 1 base from V and 8 bases from J, with 11 bases between. Germline CDR1 is SGHVS and CDR2 is FNYEAQ. There are 13 residues in the CDR3. The CDR3 region has the DNA TGTGCCAGCAGCTTAGGCAGGGGAGTGGGCTACACCTTC. Its translation: CASSLGRGVGYTF.

The V and J genes are TRBV9 and TRBJ2-7; perhaps TRBD1 as D (5 bases). Trimming stripped 0 bases from V and 0 bases from J, with 10 bases between. Germline-derived CDR1 and CDR2 are SGDLS and YYNGEE. The CDR3 has 15 residues. For the CDR3, the DNA is TGTGCCAGCAGCGTAGATCAGGGTTACTCCTACGAGCAGTACTTC. This translates into CASSVDQGYSYEQYF.

The chain is built from TRBV9 and TRBJ2-7; the match to TRBD1 covers 8 bases. CDR3 length: 14 residues. The germline gives CDR1 SGDLS, CDR2 YYNGEE. J lost 7 bases, V lost 4 bases, and 10 bases had no gene match. The CDR3 here is CASSPTTTGGEQYF. The CDR3 DNA sequence: TGTGCCAGCAGCCCCACAACTACAGGGGGGGAGCAGTACTTC.

This chain links TRBV29-1 with TRBJ1-1; 7 bases are shared with TRBD1. V lost 4 bases to trimming and J lost 0 bases; unmatched junction nucleotides: 2. Germline-derived CDR1 and CDR2 are SQVTM and ANQGSEA. This CDR3 is built from 13 residues. Here the CDR3 DNA reads TGCAGCGTTGGGGGACAGATGAACACTGAAGCTTTCTTT. Translation gives CSVGGQMNTEAFF.

The chain employs TRBV7-6 and TRBJ1-1; the D is unclear. Deletions cut 5 bases from V and 6 bases from J, with 19 bases between. CDR3 length: 15 amino acids. CDR1 and CDR2 from the germline V gene are SGHVS and FNYEAQ. The chain's CDR3 is CASSLTTGGHPEAFF. The CDR3 DNA reads as TGTGCCAGCAGCCTAACCACGGGAGGGCACCCTGAAGCTTTCTTT.

The rearrangement joins TRBV15 to TRBJ1-5; the D is unclear. Germline V CDR1 and CDR2: LNHNV, YYDKDF (reference sequence). V was trimmed by 0 bases and J by 9 bases, leaving 9 bases between them. The CDR3 runs to 13 residues. CDR3 region: CATSRDSPGPQHF. The CDR3 DNA reads as TGTGCCACCAGCAGAGATTCCCCAGGGCCCCAGCATTTT.

The sample holds one count of this clone. The V and J genes are TRBV2 and TRBJ1-1; 7 bases are a match to TRBD1. CDR3 size: 13 residues. J lost 1 base, V lost 11 bases, and 7 bases had no gene match. Germline V gives CDR1 SNHLY, CDR2 FYNNEI. Here the CDR3 DNA reads TGTGCCGACCCGGCAGGGGGGAACACTGAAGCTTTCTTT. As protein: CADPAGGNTEAFF.

This chain joins TRBV5-1 and TRBJ1-1; 8 bases line up with TRBD1. V was clipped by 8 bases and J by 2 bases; unmatched bases: 14. CDR3 size: 16 residues. The V gene's germline CDR1 is SGHRS and CDR2 YFSETQ. For the CDR3, the DNA is TGCGCCAGTAAGAGAGCCGGGACAGGACTAAACACTGAAGCTTTCTTT. This translates into CASKRAGTGLNTEAFF.

CDR3 amino acids: CSARQGVSPQYEQYF. CDR3 nucleotides: TGCAGCGCTAGACAGGGGGTTTCCCCACAATACGAGCAGTACTTC. This chain uses TRBV29-1 with TRBJ2-7; TRBD1 agrees at 9 bases. With V trimmed by 7 bases and J by 4 bases, 14 bases remained unmatched. This CDR3 region has 15 residues. Per germline, CDR1 SQVTM and CDR2 ANQGSEA.

This rearrangement joins TRBV7-9 to TRBJ2-2; D unresolved. Deletions cut 7 bases from V and 6 bases from J, with 15 bases between. The germline V gene has CDR1 SEHNR and CDR2 FQNEAQ (reference sequence). The CDR3 extends over 14 amino acids. Written as DNA, the CDR3 is TGTGCCAGCACCCCCTTCTATGAATCCGGGGAGCTGTTTTTT. It encodes CASTPFYESGELFF.

The chain combines TRBV5-1 with TRBJ2-3; 12 bases align to TRBD2. The CDR3 contains 17 residues. Germline V CDR1 and CDR2: SGHRS, YFSETQ. V was pared by 5 bases and J by 0 bases, with 7 bases of the junction left unmatched. CDR3 loop: CASSKLAGGHSTDTQYF. In DNA, the CDR3 is TGCGCCAGCAGTAAACTAGCGGGGGGACACAGCACAGATACGCAGTATTTT.

Here the CDR3 DNA reads TGTGCCAGCAGCTTAGATCTTGTGGCTAGCGGGGGGGCGGAGACCCAGTACTTC. It yields the protein CASSLDLVASGGAETQYF. The rearrangement uses TRBV11-2 and TRBJ2-5; 12 positions agree with TRBD2. V shed 0 bases and J 5 bases; nucleotides not matched to a gene: 10. Germline values: CDR1 SGHAT, CDR2 FQNNGV. The CDR3 extends over 18 amino acids.

The V and J genes are TRBV21-1 and TRBJ2-7; the table's D call, TRBD2, was not checked against the DNA. TRBV21-1 is listed as a pseudogene. This CDR3 region has 14 residues. The CDR3 spells CASSSGDLLYEQYF. Written as DNA, the CDR3 is TGTGCCAGCAGCTCTGGAGACCTCCTCTACGAGCAGTACTTC.

CDR3: CASSPQIRGWDKNIQYF. The CDR3 DNA follows: TGTGCCAGCAGTCCACAGATTCGGGGATGGGACAAAAACATTCAGTACTTC. This chain uses TRBV27 with TRBJ2-4; tentative D call: TRBD2 (5 bases). Germline values: CDR1 MNHEY, CDR2 SMNVEV (reference sequence). V lost 5 bases to trimming and J lost 3 bases, with 20 bases between them. The CDR3 extends over 17 amino acids.

This chain joins TRBV18 and TRBJ1-1; D is unresolved. Trimming shortened V by 3 bases and J by 1 base, and 6 bases separated the two germline ends. CDR1 is KGHSH and CDR2 is LQKENI in the germline V gene. The CDR3 spans 13 residues. CDR3 sequence reads: CASSPNTNTEAFF. Written as DNA, the CDR3 is TGTGCCAGCTCACCTAACACGAACACTGAAGCTTTCTTT.

V gene TRBV30 combines with J gene TRBJ2-3; D may be TRBD1 (6 bases). The V and J ends lost 5 bases and 2 bases respectively, with 14 bases between them. This CDR3 has 14 amino acids. Germline V gives CDR1 GTSNPN, CDR2 SVGIG (reference sequence). DNA for the CDR3: TGTGCCTGGGGGGGAACAGGGCCCACAGATACGCAGTATTTT. Protein: CAWGGTGPTDTQYF.